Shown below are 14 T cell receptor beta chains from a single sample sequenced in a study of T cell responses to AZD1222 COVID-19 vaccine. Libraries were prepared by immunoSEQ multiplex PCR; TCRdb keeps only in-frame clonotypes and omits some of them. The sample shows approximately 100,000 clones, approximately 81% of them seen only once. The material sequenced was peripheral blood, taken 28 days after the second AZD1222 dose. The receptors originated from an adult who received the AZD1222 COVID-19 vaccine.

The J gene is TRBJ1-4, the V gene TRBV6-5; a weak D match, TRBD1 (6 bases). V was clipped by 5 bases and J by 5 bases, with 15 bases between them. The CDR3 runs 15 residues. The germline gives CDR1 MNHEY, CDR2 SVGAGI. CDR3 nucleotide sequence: TGTGCCAGCAGTAAACACAGGGAGTGGAATGAAAAACTGTTTTTT. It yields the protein CASSKHREWNEKLFF.

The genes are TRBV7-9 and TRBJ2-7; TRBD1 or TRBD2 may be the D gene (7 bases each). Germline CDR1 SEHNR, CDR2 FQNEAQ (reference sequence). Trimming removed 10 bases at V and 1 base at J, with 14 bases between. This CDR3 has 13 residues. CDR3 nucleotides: TGTGCCACCCAAGCGGGACAGTCCTACGAGCAGTACTTC. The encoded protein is CATQAGQSYEQYF.

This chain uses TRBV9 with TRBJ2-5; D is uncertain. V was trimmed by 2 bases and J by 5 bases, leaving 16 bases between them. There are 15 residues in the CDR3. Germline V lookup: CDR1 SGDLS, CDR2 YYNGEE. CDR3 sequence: CASSVLSAPGETQYF. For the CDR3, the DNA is TGTGCCAGCAGCGTCCTCAGCGCTCCCGGGGAGACCCAGTACTTC.

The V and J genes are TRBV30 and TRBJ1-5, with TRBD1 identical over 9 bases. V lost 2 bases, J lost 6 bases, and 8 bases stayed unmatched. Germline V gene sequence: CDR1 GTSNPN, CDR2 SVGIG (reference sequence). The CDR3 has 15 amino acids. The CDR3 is CAWSQGGQGSQPQHF. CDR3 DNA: TGTGCCTGGAGTCAAGGGGGACAGGGAAGTCAGCCCCAGCATTTT. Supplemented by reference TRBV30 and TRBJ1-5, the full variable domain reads SQTIHQWPATLVQPVGSPLSLECTVEGTSNPNLYWYRQAAGRGLQLLFYSVGIGQISSEVPQNLSASRPQDRQFILSSKKLLLSDSGFYLCAWSQGGQGSQPQHFGDGTRLSIL.

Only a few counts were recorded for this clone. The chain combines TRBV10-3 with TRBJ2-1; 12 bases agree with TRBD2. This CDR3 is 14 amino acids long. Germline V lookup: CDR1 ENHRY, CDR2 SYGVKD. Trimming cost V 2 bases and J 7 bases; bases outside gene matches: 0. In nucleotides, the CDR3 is TGTGCCATCAGTGAGGGGACTAGCGGGAATGAGCAGTTCTTC. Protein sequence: CAISEGTSGNEQFF.

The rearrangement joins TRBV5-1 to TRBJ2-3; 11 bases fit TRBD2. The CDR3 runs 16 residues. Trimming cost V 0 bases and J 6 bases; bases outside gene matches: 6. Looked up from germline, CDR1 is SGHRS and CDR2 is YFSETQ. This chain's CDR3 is CASSLAGASGGDTQYF. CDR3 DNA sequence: TGCGCCAGCAGCTTGGCCGGGGCTAGCGGGGGGGATACGCAGTATTTT.

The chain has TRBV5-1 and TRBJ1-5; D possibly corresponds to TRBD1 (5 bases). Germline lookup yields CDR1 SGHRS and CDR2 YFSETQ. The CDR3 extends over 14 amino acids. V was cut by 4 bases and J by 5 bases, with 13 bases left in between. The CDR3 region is CASSTGTLDQPQHF. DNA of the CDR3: TGCGCCAGCAGCACTGGGACCTTAGATCAGCCCCAGCATTTT.

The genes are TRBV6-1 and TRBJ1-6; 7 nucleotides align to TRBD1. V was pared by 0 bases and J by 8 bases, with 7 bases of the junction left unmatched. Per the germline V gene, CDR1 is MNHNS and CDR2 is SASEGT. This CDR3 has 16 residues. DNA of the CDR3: TGTGCCAGCAGTGAAGCCGAGACAGGGATCTATTCACCCCTCCACTTT. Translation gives CASSEAETGIYSPLHF.

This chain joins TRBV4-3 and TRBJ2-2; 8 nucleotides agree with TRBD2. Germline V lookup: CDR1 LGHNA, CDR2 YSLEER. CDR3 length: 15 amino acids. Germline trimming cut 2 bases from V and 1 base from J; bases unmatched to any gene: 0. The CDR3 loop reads CASSQLAGNTGELFF. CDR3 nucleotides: TGCGCCAGCAGCCAACTAGCGGGGAACACCGGGGAGCTGTTTTTT.

This CDR3 is CASSLSDRAYEGEQYF. CDR3 in DNA: TGTGCCAGCAGCTTATCTGACAGGGCGTACGAAGGCGAGCAGTACTTC. The chain carries TRBV7-2 and TRBJ2-7; 7 nucleotides line up with TRBD1. V lost 2 bases, J lost 6 bases, and 13 bases stayed unmatched. The CDR3 is 16 amino acids. Germline V gene data show CDR1 as SGHTA and CDR2 as FQGNSA.

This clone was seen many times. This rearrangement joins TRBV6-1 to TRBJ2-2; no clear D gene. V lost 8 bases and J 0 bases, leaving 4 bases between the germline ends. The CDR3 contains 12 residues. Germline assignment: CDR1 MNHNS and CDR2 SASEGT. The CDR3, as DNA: TGTGCCAGCGGGGCGAACACCGGGGAGCTGTTTTTT. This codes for CASGANTGELFF.

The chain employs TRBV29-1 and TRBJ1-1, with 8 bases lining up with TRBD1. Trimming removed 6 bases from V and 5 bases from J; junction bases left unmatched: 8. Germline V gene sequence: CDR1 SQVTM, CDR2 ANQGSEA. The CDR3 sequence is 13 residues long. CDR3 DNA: TGCAGCGTCAGTGACAGGGGAGGGACTGAAGCTTTCTTT. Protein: CSVSDRGGTEAFF. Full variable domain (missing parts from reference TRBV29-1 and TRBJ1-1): SAVISQKPSRDICQRGTSLTIQCQVDSQVTMMFWYRQQPGQSLTLIATANQGSEATYESGFVIDKFPISRPNLTFSTLTVSNMSPEDSSIYLCSVSDRGGTEAFFGQGTRLTVV.

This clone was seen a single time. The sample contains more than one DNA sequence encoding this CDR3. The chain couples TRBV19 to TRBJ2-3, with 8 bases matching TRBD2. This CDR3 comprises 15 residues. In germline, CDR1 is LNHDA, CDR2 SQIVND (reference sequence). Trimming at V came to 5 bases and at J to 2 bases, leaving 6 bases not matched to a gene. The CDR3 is CASSVTGGPTDTQYF. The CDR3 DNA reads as TGTGCCAGTAGTGTCACGGGGGGGCCCACAGATACGCAGTATTTT. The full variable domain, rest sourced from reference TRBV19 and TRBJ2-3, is DGGITQSPKYLFRKEGQNVTLSCEQNLNHDAMYWYRQDPGQGLRLIYYSQIVNDFQKGDIAEGYSVSREKKESFPLTVTSAQKNPTAFYLCASSVTGGPTDTQYFGPGTRLTVL.

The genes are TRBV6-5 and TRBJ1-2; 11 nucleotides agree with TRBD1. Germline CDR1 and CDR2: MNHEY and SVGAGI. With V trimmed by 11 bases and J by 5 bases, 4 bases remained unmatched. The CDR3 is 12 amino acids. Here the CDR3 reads CAGQGARYGYTF. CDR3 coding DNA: TGTGCCGGACAGGGGGCAAGGTATGGCTACACCTTC.